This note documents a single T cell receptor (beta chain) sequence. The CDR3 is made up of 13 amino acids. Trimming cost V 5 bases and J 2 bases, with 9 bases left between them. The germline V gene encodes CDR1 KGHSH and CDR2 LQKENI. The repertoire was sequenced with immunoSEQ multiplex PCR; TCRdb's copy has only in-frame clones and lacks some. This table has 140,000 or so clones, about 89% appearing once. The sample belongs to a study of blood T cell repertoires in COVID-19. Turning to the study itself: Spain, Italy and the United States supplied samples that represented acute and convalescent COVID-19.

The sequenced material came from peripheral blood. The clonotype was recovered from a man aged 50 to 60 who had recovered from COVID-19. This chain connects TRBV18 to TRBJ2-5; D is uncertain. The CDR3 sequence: CASSVTEQETQYF. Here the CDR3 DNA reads TGTGCCAGCTCAGTGACGGAGCAAGAGACCCAGTACTTC.